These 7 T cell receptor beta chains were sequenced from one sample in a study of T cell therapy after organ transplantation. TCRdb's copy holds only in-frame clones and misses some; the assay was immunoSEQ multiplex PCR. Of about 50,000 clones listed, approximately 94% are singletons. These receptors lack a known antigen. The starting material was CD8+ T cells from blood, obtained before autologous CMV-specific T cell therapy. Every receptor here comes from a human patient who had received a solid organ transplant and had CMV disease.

The CDR3: CARGRVPYEQYF. CDR3 sequence (DNA): TGTGCCAGGGGCAGGGTCCCCTACGAGCAGTACTTC. The rearrangement links TRBV5-8 to TRBJ2-7, with D perhaps TRBD1 (5 bases). V dropped 8 bases and J dropped 2 bases, with 11 bases sitting between them. The germline V gene encodes CDR1 SGHTS and CDR2 YDEGEE. The CDR3 spans 12 residues.

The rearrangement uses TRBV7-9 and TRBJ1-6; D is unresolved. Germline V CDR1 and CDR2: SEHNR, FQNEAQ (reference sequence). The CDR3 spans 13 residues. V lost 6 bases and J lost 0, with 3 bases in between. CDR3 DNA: TGTGCCAGCAGACCCTCCTATAATTCACCCCTCCACTTT. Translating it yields CASRPSYNSPLHF.

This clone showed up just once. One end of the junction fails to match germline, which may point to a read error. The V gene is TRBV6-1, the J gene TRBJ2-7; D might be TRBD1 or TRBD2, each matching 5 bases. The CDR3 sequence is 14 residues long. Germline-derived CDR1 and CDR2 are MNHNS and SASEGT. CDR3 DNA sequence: TGTGCCAGCAGTCCAACCGGGGCCTCCTACGAGCAGTGCTTC. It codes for CASSPTGASYEQCF.

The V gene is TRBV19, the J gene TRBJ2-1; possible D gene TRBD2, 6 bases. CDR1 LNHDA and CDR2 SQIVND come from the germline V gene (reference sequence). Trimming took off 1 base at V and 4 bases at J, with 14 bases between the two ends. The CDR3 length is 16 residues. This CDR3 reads CASSIGAGSAYNEQFF. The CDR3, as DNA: TGTGCCAGTAGTATAGGGGCGGGGAGTGCATACAATGAGCAGTTCTTC.

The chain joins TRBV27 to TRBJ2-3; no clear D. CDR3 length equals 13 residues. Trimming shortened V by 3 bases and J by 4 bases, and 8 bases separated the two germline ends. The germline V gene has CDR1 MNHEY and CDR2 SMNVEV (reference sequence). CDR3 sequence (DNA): TGTGCCAGCAGTTTCCGCAGTTCAGATACGCAGTATTTT. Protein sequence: CASSFRSSDTQYF.

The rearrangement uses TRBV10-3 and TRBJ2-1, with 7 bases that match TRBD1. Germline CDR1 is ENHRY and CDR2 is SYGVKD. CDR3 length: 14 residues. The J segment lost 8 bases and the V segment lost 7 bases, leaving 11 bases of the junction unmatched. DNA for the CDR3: TGTGCCATCATGGGGCAGGGGGAAAGGGATGAGCAGTTCTTC. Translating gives CAIMGQGERDEQFF.

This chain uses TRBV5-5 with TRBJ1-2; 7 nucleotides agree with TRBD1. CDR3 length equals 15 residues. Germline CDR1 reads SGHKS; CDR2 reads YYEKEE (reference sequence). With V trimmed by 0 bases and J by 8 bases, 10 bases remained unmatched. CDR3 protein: CASSLGRGSPGGYTF. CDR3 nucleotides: TGTGCCAGCAGCTTGGGCAGGGGGTCCCCGGGGGGCTACACCTTC. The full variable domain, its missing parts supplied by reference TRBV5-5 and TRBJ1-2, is DAGVTQSPTHLIKTRGQQVTLRCSPISGHKSVSWYQQVLGQGPQFIFQYYEKEERGRGNFPDRFSARQFPNYSSELNVNALLLGDSALYLCASSLGRGSPGGYTFGSGTRLTVV.